One and the same sample provided the 9 T cell receptor beta chains below, sequenced in a study of blood T cells in healthy people across ages. Together with a sample-barcoded 5' primer, a J-beta primer mix was included in a second PCR lasting roughly 6 to 12 cycles. MiXCR was run by TCRdb on the 5' RACE reads, yielding one entry per CDR3 protein. This sample yields 600,000 to 1,000,000 distinct CDR3 sequences, of which more than 20% are seen a single time; under 4.5% belongs to the top ten. These data also formed part of another study, on T cells of mothers and their children.

The sequenced sample consisted of blood. The receptors derive from a boy aged 5-17 years in good health.

This clonotype occurred many times. The rearrangement joins TRBV3-1 to TRBJ2-5; tentatively, D is TRBD1 or TRBD2 (5 bases each). The germline CDR1 and CDR2 sequences are LGHDT and YNNKEL (reference sequence). Trimming stripped 3 bases from V and 5 bases from J, with 7 bases between. The CDR3 totals 12 residues. The CDR3 loop reads CASSQGVETQYF. The CDR3 region has the DNA TGTGCCAGCAGCCAGGGGGTCGAGACCCAGTACTTC.

The J gene is TRBJ1-5, the V gene TRBV7-2, with D hard to call. Germline loops: CDR1 SGHTA, CDR2 FQGNSA. CDR3 length: 14 amino acids. V was cut by 0 bases and J by 9 bases, with 12 bases left in between. The CDR3 sequence: CASSLAGWDPPQHF. In nucleotides, the CDR3 is TGTGCCAGCAGCTTAGCCGGGTGGGATCCGCCCCAGCATTTT.

The V gene is TRBV20-1, the J gene TRBJ2-1, with D unresolved. V dropped 0 bases and J dropped 9 bases, with 9 bases sitting between them. Germline values: CDR1 DFQATT, CDR2 SNEGSKA (reference sequence). The CDR3 consists of 12 residues. CDR3 bases: TGCAGTGCTAGAGAAGTCCCCGGTGAGCAGTTCTTC. This translates into CSAREVPGEQFF.

This clonotype appeared a few times. The rearrangement links TRBV7-6 to TRBJ2-7; D not certain. The CDR3 has 12 amino acids. V was clipped by 3 bases and J by 3 bases, with 6 bases between them. Germline V gives CDR1 SGHVS, CDR2 FNYEAQ. CDR3 nucleotide sequence: TGTGCCAGCAGCTTCCTAGACTACGAGCAGTACTTC. Its translation is CASSFLDYEQYF.

Turning to this clonotype: Likely a read error: the CDR3 ends without its conserved phenylalanine or tryptophan. The CDR3 loop is CASSPRLTWVTEAFS. CDR3 in DNA: TGTGCCAGCAGCCCCCGCTTAACGTGGGTCACTGAAGCTTTCTCT. The chain recombines TRBV5-6 with TRBJ1-1; unclear D gene. V dropped 4 bases and J dropped 4 bases, with 17 bases sitting between them. The CDR3 length is 15 residues. Germline values: CDR1 SGHDT, CDR2 YYEEEE.

The chain carries TRBV27 and TRBJ1-4; D gene uncertain. V lost 4 bases and J lost 1, with 10 bases in between. From germline, CDR1 is MNHEY and CDR2 SMNVEV (reference sequence). This CDR3 region has 15 residues. The CDR3 here is CASSSLLVTNEKLFF. In DNA, the CDR3 is TGTGCCAGCAGTTCACTGCTTGTAACTAATGAAAAACTGTTTTTT.

A few counts support this clonotype. The V gene is TRBV20-1, the J gene TRBJ2-1; D is perhaps TRBD2 (6 bases). Germline V lookup: CDR1 DFQATT, CDR2 SNEGSKA (reference sequence). The CDR3 has 14 amino acids. V lost 6 bases to trimming and J lost 5 bases, with 17 bases between them. The DNA of the CDR3 is TGCAGTGCAAGGGAGGCGCCTTTTCACAATGAGCAGTTCTTC. Protein product: CSAREAPFHNEQFF.

The sample holds a few counts of this clonotype. J is TRBJ2-1 and V is TRBV11-3, with TRBD2 matching 7 bases. CDR1 is SGHNT and CDR2 is YENEEA in the germline V gene. CDR3 length: 16 residues. V trimming: 4 bases; J trimming: 0 bases; junction bases outside the gene matches: 6. The DNA of the CDR3 is TGTGCCAGCAGCTCCTCTAGCGGACCCTCCTACAATGAGCAGTTCTTC. Its translation: CASSSSSGPSYNEQFF.

The chain has TRBV4-3 and TRBJ2-5; D remains unclear. V lost 0 bases to trimming and J lost 3 bases, with 8 bases between them. Germline CDR1 and CDR2: LGHNA and YSLEER. This CDR3 spans 14 amino acids. CDR3 amino acids: CASSQDHREETQYF. The CDR3, as DNA: TGCGCCAGCAGCCAAGATCATAGGGAAGAGACCCAGTACTTC.